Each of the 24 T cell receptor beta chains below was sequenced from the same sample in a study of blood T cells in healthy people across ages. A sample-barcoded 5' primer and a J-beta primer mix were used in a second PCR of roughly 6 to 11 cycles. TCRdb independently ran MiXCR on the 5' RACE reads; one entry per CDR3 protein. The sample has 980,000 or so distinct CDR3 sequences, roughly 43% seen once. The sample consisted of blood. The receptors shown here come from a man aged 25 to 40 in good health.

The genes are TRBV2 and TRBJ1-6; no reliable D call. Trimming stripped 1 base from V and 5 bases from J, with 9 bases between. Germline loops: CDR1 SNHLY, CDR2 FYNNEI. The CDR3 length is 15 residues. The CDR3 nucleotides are TGTGCCAGCAGTGAAGGGGCAACGAATAATTCACCCCTCCACTTT. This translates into CASSEGATNNSPLHF.

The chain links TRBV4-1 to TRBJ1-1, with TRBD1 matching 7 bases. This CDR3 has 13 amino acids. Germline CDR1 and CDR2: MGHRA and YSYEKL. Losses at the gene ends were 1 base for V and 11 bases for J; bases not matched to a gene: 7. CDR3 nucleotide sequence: TGCGCCAGCAGCCAAGTCAGGGGGGCGGTGGCTTTCTTT. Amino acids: CASSQVRGAVAFF.

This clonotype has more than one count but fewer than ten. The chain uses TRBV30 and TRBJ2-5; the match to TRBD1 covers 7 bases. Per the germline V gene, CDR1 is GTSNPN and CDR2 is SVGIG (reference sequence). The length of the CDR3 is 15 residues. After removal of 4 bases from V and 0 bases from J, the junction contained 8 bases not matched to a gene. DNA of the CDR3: TGTGCCTGGACCGCCGGGACAGCTAACCAAGAGACCCAGTACTTC. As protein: CAWTAGTANQETQYF. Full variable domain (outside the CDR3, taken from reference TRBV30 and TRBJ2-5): SQTIHQWPATLVQPVGSPLSLECTVEGTSNPNLYWYRQAAGRGLQLLFYSVGIGQISSEVPQNLSASRPQDRQFILSSKKLLLSDSGFYLCAWTAGTANQETQYFGPGTRLLVL.

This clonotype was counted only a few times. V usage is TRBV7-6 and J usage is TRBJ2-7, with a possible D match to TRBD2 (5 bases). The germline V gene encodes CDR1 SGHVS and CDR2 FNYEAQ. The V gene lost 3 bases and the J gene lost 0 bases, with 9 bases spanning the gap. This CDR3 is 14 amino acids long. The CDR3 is CASSFSESSYEQYF. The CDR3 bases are TGTGCCAGCAGCTTTAGCGAGAGCTCCTACGAGCAGTACTTC.

For the CDR3, the DNA is TGTGCCAGCAGTTCGGGACTAGCCGCCTACGAGCAGTACTTC. Its translation is CASSSGLAAYEQYF. The chain has TRBV6-2 or TRBV6-3 and TRBJ2-7; 9 bases match TRBD2. Germline assignment: CDR1 MNHEY and CDR2 SVGEGT. V gave up 4 bases and J gave up 2 bases; unmatched junction bases: 3. CDR3 length equals 14 residues.

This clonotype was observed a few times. CDR3 coding DNA: TGCAGTGCCACGACTAGCGGGGGCTACAATGAGCAGTTCTTC. Encoded protein: CSATTSGGYNEQFF. V is TRBV20-1 and J is TRBJ2-1, with 12 bases matching TRBD2. Germline trimming cut 6 bases from V and 3 bases from J; bases unmatched to any gene: 3. CDR1 is DFQATT and CDR2 is SNEGSKA in the germline V gene (reference sequence). CDR3 length: 14 residues.

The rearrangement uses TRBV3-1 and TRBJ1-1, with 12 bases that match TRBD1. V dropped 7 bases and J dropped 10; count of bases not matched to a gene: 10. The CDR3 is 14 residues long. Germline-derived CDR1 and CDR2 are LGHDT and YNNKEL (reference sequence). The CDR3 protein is CASTFGTGGAVAFF. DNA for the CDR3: TGTGCCAGCACCTTTGGGACAGGGGGCGCCGTAGCTTTCTTT. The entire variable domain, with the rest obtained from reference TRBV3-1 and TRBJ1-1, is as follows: DTAVSQTPKYLVTQMGNDKSIKCEQNLGHDTMYWYKQDSKKFLKIMFSYNNKELIINETVPNRFSPKSPDKAHLNLHINSLELGDSAVYFCASTFGTGGAVAFFGQGTRLTVV.

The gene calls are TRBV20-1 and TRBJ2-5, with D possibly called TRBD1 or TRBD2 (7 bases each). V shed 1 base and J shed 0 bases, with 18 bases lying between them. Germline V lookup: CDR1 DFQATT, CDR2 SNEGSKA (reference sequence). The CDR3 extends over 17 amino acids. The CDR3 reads CSARGGGGTVYQETQYF. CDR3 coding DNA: TGCAGTGCTAGAGGTGGGGGAGGGACAGTGTACCAAGAGACCCAGTACTTC.

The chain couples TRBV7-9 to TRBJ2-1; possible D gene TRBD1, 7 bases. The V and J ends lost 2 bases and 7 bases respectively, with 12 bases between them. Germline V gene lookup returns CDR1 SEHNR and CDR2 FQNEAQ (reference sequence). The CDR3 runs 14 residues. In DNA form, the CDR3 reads TGTGCCAGCAGCTTAACAGGGGAGGTAAATGAGCAGTTCTTC. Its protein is CASSLTGEVNEQFF.

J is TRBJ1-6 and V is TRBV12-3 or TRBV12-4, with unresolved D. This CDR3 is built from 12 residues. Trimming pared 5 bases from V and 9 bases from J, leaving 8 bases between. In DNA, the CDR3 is TGTGCCAGCAGTACGAGTATTTCACCCCTCCACTTT. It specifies CASSTSISPLHF.

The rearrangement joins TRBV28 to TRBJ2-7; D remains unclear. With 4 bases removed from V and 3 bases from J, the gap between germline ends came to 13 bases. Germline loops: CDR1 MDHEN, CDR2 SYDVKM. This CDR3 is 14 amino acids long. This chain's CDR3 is CASSSPGQLYEQYF. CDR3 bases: TGTGCCAGCAGTTCCCCTGGGCAGCTCTACGAGCAGTACTTC.

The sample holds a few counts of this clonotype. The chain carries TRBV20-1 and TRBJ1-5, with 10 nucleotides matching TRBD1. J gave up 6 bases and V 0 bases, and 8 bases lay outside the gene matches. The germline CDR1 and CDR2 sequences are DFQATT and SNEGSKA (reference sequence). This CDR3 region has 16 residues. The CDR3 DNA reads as TGCAGTGCTAGAGATGGTGGGACAGGGGAGGCTCAGCCCCAGCATTTT. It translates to CSARDGGTGEAQPQHF.

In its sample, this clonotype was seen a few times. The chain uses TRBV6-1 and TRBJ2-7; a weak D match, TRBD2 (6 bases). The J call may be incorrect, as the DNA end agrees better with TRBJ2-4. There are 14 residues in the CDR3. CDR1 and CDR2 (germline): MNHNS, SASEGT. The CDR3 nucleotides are TGTGCCAGCAGAGGGTTTGAGGAGGGGAACATTCAGTACTTC. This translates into CASRGFEEGNIQYF.

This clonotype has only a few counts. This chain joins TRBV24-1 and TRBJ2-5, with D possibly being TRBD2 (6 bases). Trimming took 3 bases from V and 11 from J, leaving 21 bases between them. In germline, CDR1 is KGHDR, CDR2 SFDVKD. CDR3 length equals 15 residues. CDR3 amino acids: CATSDPSTDTGVQYF. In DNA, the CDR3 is TGTGCCACCAGTGATCCTTCGACAGATACGGGAGTGCAGTACTTC.

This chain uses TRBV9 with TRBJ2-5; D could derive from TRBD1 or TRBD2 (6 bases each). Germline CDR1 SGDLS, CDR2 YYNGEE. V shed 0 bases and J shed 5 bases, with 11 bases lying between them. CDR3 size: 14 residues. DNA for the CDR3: TGTGCCAGCAGCGTAGTGTGGGGGGCTGAGACCCAGTACTTC. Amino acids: CASSVVWGAETQYF.

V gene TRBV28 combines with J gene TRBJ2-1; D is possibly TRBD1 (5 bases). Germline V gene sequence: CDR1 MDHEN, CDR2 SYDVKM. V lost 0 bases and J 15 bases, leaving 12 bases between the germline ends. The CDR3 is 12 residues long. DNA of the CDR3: TGTGCCAGCAGTTTATGGGGGCGCGATGCGTTCTTC. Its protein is CASSLWGRDAFF.

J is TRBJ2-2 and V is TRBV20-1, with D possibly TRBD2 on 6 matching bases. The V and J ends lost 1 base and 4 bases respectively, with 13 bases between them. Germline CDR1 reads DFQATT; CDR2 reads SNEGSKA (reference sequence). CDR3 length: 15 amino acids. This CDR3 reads CSARGDKRATGELFF. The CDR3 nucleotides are TGCAGTGCTAGAGGTGATAAGCGGGCCACCGGGGAGCTGTTTTTT.

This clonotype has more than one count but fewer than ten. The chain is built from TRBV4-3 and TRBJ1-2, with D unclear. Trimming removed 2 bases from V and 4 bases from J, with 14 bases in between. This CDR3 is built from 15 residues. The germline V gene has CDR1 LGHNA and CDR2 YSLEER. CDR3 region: CASSQWESGGYGYTF. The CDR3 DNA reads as TGCGCCAGCAGCCAATGGGAGTCCGGAGGCTATGGCTACACCTTC.

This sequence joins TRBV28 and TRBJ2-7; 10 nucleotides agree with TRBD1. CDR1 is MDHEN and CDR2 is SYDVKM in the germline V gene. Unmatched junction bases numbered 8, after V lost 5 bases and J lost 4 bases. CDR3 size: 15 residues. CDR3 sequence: CASSRTGTGEYEQYF. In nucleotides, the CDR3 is TGTGCCAGCAGTAGAACCGGGACAGGGGAGTACGAGCAGTACTTC.

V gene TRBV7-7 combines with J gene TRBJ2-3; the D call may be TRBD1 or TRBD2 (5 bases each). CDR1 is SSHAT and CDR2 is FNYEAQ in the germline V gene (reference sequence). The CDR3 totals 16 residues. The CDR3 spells CAISASGPPQTDTQYF. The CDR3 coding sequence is TGTGCTATCAGCGCCTCGGGACCTCCGCAGACAGATACGCAGTATTTT. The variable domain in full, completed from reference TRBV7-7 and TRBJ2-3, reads GAGVSQSPRYKVTKRGQDVTLRCDPISSHATLYWYQQALGQGPEFLTYFNYEAQPDKSGLPSDRFSAERPEGSISTLTIQRTEQRDSAMYRCAISASGPPQTDTQYFGPGTRLTVL.

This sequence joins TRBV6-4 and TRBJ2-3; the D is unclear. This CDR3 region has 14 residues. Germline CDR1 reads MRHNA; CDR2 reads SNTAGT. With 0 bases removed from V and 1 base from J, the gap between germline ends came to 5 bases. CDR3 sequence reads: CASSDSTGTDTQYF. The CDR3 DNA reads TGTGCCAGCAGTGACTCGACGGGCACAGATACGCAGTATTTT.

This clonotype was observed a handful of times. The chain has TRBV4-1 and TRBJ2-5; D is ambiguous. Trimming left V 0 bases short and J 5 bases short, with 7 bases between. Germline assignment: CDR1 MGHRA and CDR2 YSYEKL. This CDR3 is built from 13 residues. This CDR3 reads CASSQDPAETQYF. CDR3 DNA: TGCGCCAGCAGCCAAGATCCCGCCGAGACCCAGTACTTC.

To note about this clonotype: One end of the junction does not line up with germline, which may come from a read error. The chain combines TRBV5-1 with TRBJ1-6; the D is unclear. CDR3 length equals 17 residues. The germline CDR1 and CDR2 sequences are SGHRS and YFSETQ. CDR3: CARSFISPGLSGSPLHF. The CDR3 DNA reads TGCGCCCGCAGCTTTATCTCCCCTGGGTTATCGGGTTCACCCCTCCACTTT.

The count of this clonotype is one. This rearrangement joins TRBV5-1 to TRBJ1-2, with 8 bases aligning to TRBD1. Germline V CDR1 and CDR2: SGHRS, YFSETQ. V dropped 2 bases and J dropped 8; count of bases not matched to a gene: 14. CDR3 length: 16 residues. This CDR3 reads CASSLDPGQAIYGYTF. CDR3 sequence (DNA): TGCGCCAGCAGCTTAGACCCGGGACAGGCGATCTACGGCTACACCTTC.